The 10 T cell receptor beta chains below all came from one sample that was sequenced in a study of PD-1 blockade in mismatch repair-deficient tumors. Sequencing was performed with immunoSEQ multiplex PCR; in TCRdb, only in-frame clones are kept and a portion is missing. The table has roughly 49,000 clones, approximately 80% seen once. This sample comprised PBMCs, obtained before pembrolizumab treatment. These receptors originate from an adult with mismatch repair-deficient cancer.

This clone appeared a few times. V is TRBV28 and J is TRBJ2-7, with 11 bases identical to TRBD1. The germline V gene encodes CDR1 MDHEN and CDR2 SYDVKM. V gave up 6 bases and J gave up 2 bases; unmatched junction bases: 3. The CDR3 runs to 14 residues. CDR3 residues: CASRWTGGTYEQYF. As DNA, the CDR3 is TGTGCCAGCAGGTGGACAGGGGGCACCTACGAGCAGTACTTC.

This clone was counted a few times. The chain couples TRBV4-1 to TRBJ2-7; D not certain. CDR1 is MGHRA and CDR2 is YSYEKL in the germline V gene. The V end lost 4 bases, the J end lost 2 bases, and 15 bases lay between the germline ends. This CDR3 has 15 amino acids. CDR3 sequence reads: CASSPTAKSPYEQYF. The CDR3 DNA sequence: TGCGCCAGCAGCCCTACAGCGAAGTCCCCCTACGAGCAGTACTTC.

This rearrangement joins TRBV11-1 to TRBJ2-1; 7 bases are shared with TRBD1. The ends lost 2 bases at V and 2 bases at J; junction bases unmatched: 6. The V gene's germline CDR1 is SGHAT and CDR2 FQDESV (reference sequence). The CDR3 extends over 16 amino acids. The CDR3 here is CASSLTGTEPYNEQFF. The CDR3 DNA reads as TGTGCCAGCAGCTTAACCGGGACAGAGCCCTACAATGAGCAGTTCTTC.

The chain couples TRBV19 to TRBJ2-7, with 11 bases matching TRBD1. V was pared by 9 bases and J by 1 base, with 8 bases of the junction left unmatched. CDR3 length: 15 residues. Germline lookup yields CDR1 LNHDA and CDR2 SQIVND (reference sequence). CDR3 region: CASSKGTGGSYEQYF. The DNA of the CDR3 is TGTGCCAGCAGCAAGGGGACAGGGGGGTCCTACGAGCAGTACTTC.

J is TRBJ2-5 and V is TRBV7-6; D is ambiguous. Germline V gene data show CDR1 as SGHVS and CDR2 as FNYEAQ. CDR3 length: 13 amino acids. V gave up 2 bases and J gave up 2 bases, with 6 bases separating them. The CDR3 sequence: CASSLSLQETQYF. For the CDR3, the DNA is TGTGCCAGCAGCTTATCCCTACAAGAGACCCAGTACTTC.

J is TRBJ1-2 and V is TRBV11-2; no definite D call. Germline values: CDR1 SGHAT, CDR2 FQNNGV. Trimming shortened V by 1 base and J by 4 bases, and 13 bases separated the two germline ends. This CDR3 comprises 15 residues. The CDR3 is CASSLGYSGGYGYTF. As DNA, the CDR3 is TGTGCCAGCAGCTTAGGATATTCGGGTGGCTATGGCTACACCTTC.

The rearrangement joins TRBV6-5 to TRBJ1-1, with D possibly matching TRBD1 (6 bases). V was cut by 0 bases and J by 0 bases, with 11 bases left in between. From germline, CDR1 is MNHEY and CDR2 SVGAGI. This CDR3 comprises 16 residues. The chain's CDR3 is CASSYSWTDMNTEAFF. The CDR3 DNA sequence: TGTGCCAGCAGTTACTCCTGGACAGATATGAACACTGAAGCTTTCTTT.

This clone was counted a few times. The V and J genes are TRBV5-1 and TRBJ2-7; D gene uncertain. CDR3 length: 14 residues. Trimming pared 0 bases from V and 4 bases from J, leaving 11 bases between. Germline CDR1 and CDR2: SGHRS and YFSETQ. The CDR3 loop is CASSLGPTGYEQYF. The CDR3 nucleotides are TGCGCCAGCAGCTTGGGCCCAACCGGGTACGAGCAGTACTTC.

This chain links TRBV25-1 with TRBJ2-2, with 7 nucleotides matching TRBD2. V lost 2 bases to trimming and J lost 3 bases; unmatched junction nucleotides: 3. Per the germline V gene, CDR1 is MGHDK and CDR2 is SYGVNS. The CDR3 spans 15 residues. The CDR3 spells CASSEGTTDTGELFF. The DNA for the CDR3 is TGTGCCAGCAGTGAAGGGACTACCGACACCGGGGAGCTGTTTTTT. The entire variable domain, with the rest obtained from reference TRBV25-1 and TRBJ2-2, is as follows: EADIYQTPRYLVIGTGKKITLECSQTMGHDKMYWYQQDPGMELHLIHYSYGVNSTEKGDLSSESTVSRIRTEHFPLTLESARPSHTSQYLCASSEGTTDTGELFFGEGSRLTVL.

Regarding this clone: Germline and junction disagree at one end, which may indicate a read error. The CDR3: CASSPLSPGGANVLTF. The CDR3 bases are TGTGCTAGCAGCCCCCTCTCCCCGGGAGGGGCCAACGTCCTGACTTTC. V is TRBV7-7 and J is TRBJ2-6, with D tentatively TRBD2 (5 bases). The length of the CDR3 is 16 residues. The germline gives CDR1 SSHAT, CDR2 FNYEAQ (reference sequence).